One sample yielded the 24 T cell receptor beta chains listed below, sequenced in a study of shared clonotypes between healthy human individuals. The method was immunoSEQ multiplex PCR; TCRdb's version includes in-frame clones alone and lacks a portion of them. This sample yields about 2.4 million clones, of which 93% are seen a single time; around 0.37% belongs to the top ten. What was sequenced was naive CD4+ T cells from PBMCs. The subset denotes: CD45RA+ positively selected. Receptor source: a man younger than 30 in good health. Some clones in this sample may be carry-over from other donors' samples.

The rearrangement uses TRBV28 and TRBJ1-3; D is undetermined. Deletions cut 4 bases from V and 8 bases from J, with 18 bases between. From germline, CDR1 is MDHEN and CDR2 SYDVKM. This CDR3 is built from 15 residues. The CDR3 coding sequence is TGTGCCAGCAGTTACACGTCGCTCCAAGGGCACACCATATATTTT. It specifies CASSYTSLQGHTIYF.

V gene TRBV5-1 combines with J gene TRBJ2-1, with D perhaps matching TRBD1 or TRBD2 (5 bases each). Between the trimmed V and J ends, which lost 4 bases and 9 bases, there was a span of 17 bases. The CDR3 contains 14 residues. Germline CDR1 SGHRS, CDR2 YFSETQ. The CDR3 DNA is TGCGCCAGCAGCACGACGGCAGGGAGCAGTGAGCAGTTCTTC. Protein product: CASSTTAGSSEQFF.

This chain joins TRBV28 and TRBJ2-5; TRBD1 is a possible D gene (6 bases). The length of the CDR3 is 13 residues. Germline V gene data show CDR1 as MDHEN and CDR2 as SYDVKM. Between the trimmed V and J ends, which lost 3 bases and 5 bases, there was a span of 10 bases. CDR3 in amino acids: CASSLGHTETQYF. CDR3 in DNA: TGTGCCAGCAGTTTGGGACACACGGAGACCCAGTACTTC.

The rearrangement uses TRBV2 and TRBJ2-5; TRBD2 might be the D (6 bases). Germline assignment: CDR1 SNHLY and CDR2 FYNNEI. V dropped 2 bases and J dropped 7 bases, with 11 bases sitting between them. The CDR3 consists of 13 residues. In DNA, the CDR3 is TGTGCCAGCAGTGAATCGGTGGAGGGGACCCAGTACTTC. As protein: CASSESVEGTQYF.

The V call is TRBV5-1, the J call TRBJ1-1; TRBD1 is a possible D gene (5 bases). This CDR3 spans 14 amino acids. Germline lookup yields CDR1 SGHRS and CDR2 YFSETQ. V gave up 4 bases and J gave up 0 bases, with 10 bases separating them. In DNA, the CDR3 is TGCGCCAGCAGCCCCAGGGTGGTGAACACTGAAGCTTTCTTT. It specifies CASSPRVVNTEAFF.

The V and J genes are TRBV6-1 and TRBJ2-1, with 10 bases that match TRBD2. Germline V CDR1 and CDR2: MNHNS, SASEGT. The CDR3 is made up of 14 amino acids. After removal of 6 bases from V and 10 bases from J, the junction contained 9 bases not matched to a gene. CDR3 region: CASRAGTSVREQFF. DNA of the CDR3: TGTGCCAGCAGGGCCGGGACTAGCGTTCGAGAGCAGTTCTTC.

A word on this clone: This CDR3 is also generated by other DNA sequences in the sample. V usage is TRBV7-3 and J usage is TRBJ2-3; D is perhaps TRBD2 (6 bases). Germline V lookup: CDR1 SGHTA, CDR2 FQGTGA. The length of the CDR3 is 13 residues. V lost 3 bases, J lost 4 bases, and 8 bases lay in between. The CDR3 region has the DNA TGTGCCAGCAGCTTGTGGGGGGCAGATACGCAGTATTTT. Amino acids: CASSLWGADTQYF.

This clone was seen a single time. The chain employs TRBV2 and TRBJ2-5, with 12 positions matching TRBD2. CDR1 and CDR2 from the germline V gene are SNHLY and FYNNEI. The CDR3 spans 19 residues. The V gene end was trimmed by 10 bases and the J gene end by 4 bases; junction bases not matched to a gene: 22. The CDR3 spells CAKLATGQSTSGRGETQYF. The CDR3 nucleotides are TGTGCCAAACTAGCCACCGGCCAATCGACTAGCGGGAGAGGAGAGACCCAGTACTTC. The full variable domain, rest sourced from reference TRBV2 and TRBJ2-5, is EPEVTQTPSHQVTQMGQEVILRCVPISNHLYFYWYRQILGQKVEFLVSFYNNEISEKSEIFDDQFSVERPDGSNFTLKIRSTKLEDSAMYFCAKLATGQSTSGRGETQYFGPGTRLLVL.

V and J are TRBV5-6 and TRBJ1-3; 8 positions agree with TRBD1. Trimming at V came to 0 bases and at J to 4 bases, leaving 6 bases not matched to a gene. Germline-derived CDR1 and CDR2 are SGHDT and YYEEEE. The CDR3 consists of 16 residues. Written as DNA, the CDR3 is TGTGCCAGCAGCTTGGAGGGCAGGGGGCGCGGAAACACCATATATTTT. Its translation: CASSLEGRGRGNTIYF.

The CDR3 nucleotides are TGTGCCAGCAGCTTAATTTCGACTTCTGCTAGCTCCTACAATGAGCAGTTCTTC. Its protein product is CASSLISTSASSYNEQFF. The rearrangement joins TRBV11-1 to TRBJ2-1; no clear D gene. Looked up from germline, CDR1 is SGHAT and CDR2 is FQDESV (reference sequence). The CDR3 totals 18 residues. Trimming shortened V by 2 bases and J by 0 bases, and 17 bases separated the two germline ends.

In the case of this clone: Other DNA sequences in this specimen translate into the identical CDR3. V is TRBV5-1 and J is TRBJ2-7, with D unclear. The CDR3 extends over 12 amino acids. The germline gives CDR1 SGHRS, CDR2 YFSETQ. V was shortened by 4 bases and J by 3 bases, with 8 bases between the two germline ends. The CDR3 nucleotides are TGCGCCAGCAGCGGAAGTAGCTACGAGCAGTACTTC. It codes for CASSGSSYEQYF.

This sequence joins TRBV5-1 and TRBJ2-2; weak D call: TRBD1 (5 bases). Per germline, CDR1 SGHRS and CDR2 YFSETQ. Trimming removed 4 bases from V and 0 bases from J, with 10 bases in between. The CDR3 totals 15 residues. The CDR3 reads CASSPTGTNTGELFF. In DNA, the CDR3 is TGCGCCAGCAGCCCAACAGGAACGAACACCGGGGAGCTGTTTTTT.

The V call is TRBV7-3, the J call TRBJ2-1; 9 bases match TRBD2. The V and J ends lost 5 bases and 9 bases, in that order; junction bases with no gene match: 11. CDR3 length: 15 amino acids. Germline CDR1 SGHTA, CDR2 FQGTGA. DNA for the CDR3: TGTGCCAGCAGCCTCATCGCGGGAGGGCAGGGTGAGCAGTTCTTC. Residues: CASSLIAGGQGEQFF. Full variable domain (rest looked up from reference TRBV7-3 and TRBJ2-1): GAGVSQTPSNKVTEKGKYVELRCDPISGHTALYWYRQSLGQGPEFLIYFQGTGAADDSGLPNDRFFAVRPEGSVSTLKIQRTERGDSAVYLCASSLIAGGQGEQFFGPGTRLTVL.

The rearrangement joins TRBV28 to TRBJ1-2, with D uncertain. The CDR3 extends over 16 amino acids. Trimming left V 6 bases short and J 0 bases short, with 17 bases between. CDR1 is MDHEN and CDR2 is SYDVKM in the germline V gene. The CDR3 DNA reads TGTGCCAGCAGCGACACATTAGGGCAAGCTAACTATGGCTACACCTTC. Translation gives CASSDTLGQANYGYTF.

The rearrangement joins TRBV11-1 to TRBJ2-7, with TRBD2 matching over 7 bases. Germline-derived CDR1 and CDR2 are SGHAT and FQDESV (reference sequence). The CDR3 runs 16 residues. With V trimmed by 1 base and J by 0 bases, 6 bases remained unmatched. The DNA of the CDR3 is TGTGCCAGCAGCTTAGGGGCCGGGAGGAACTCCTACGAGCAGTACTTC. This encodes CASSLGAGRNSYEQYF.

The chain recombines TRBV5-1 with TRBJ2-5; D is ambiguous. This CDR3 is built from 13 residues. V lost 0 bases, J lost 3 bases, and 6 bases lay in between. Germline CDR1 SGHRS, CDR2 YFSETQ. The CDR3 DNA reads as TGCGCCAGCAGCTTGGATTTGGAAGAGACCCAGTACTTC. Its translation is CASSLDLEETQYF.

J is TRBJ2-7 and V is TRBV30, with 10 bases matching TRBD2. The V gene end was trimmed by 2 bases and the J gene end by 3 bases; junction bases not matched to a gene: 7. The germline gives CDR1 GTSNPN, CDR2 SVGIG (reference sequence). The CDR3 covers 15 residues. The CDR3 loop reads CAWSQSGRAFYEQYF. CDR3 DNA: TGTGCCTGGAGTCAAAGCGGGAGGGCGTTCTACGAGCAGTACTTC.

The V and J genes are TRBV5-1 and TRBJ1-5, with TRBD1 matching 12 bases. V gave up 4 bases and J gave up 6 bases; unmatched junction bases: 11. CDR3 size: 17 residues. CDR1 is SGHRS and CDR2 is YFSETQ in the germline V gene. The CDR3 loop is CASSLNPGQGAGQPQHF. The CDR3 nucleotides are TGCGCCAGCAGCCTCAATCCGGGACAGGGGGCCGGTCAGCCCCAGCATTTT.

V usage is TRBV2 and J usage is TRBJ2-7, with 9 bases matching TRBD1. With 7 bases clipped from V and 7 bases from J, the junction kept 8 bases outside the gene matches. This CDR3 region has 13 residues. Germline loops: CDR1 SNHLY, CDR2 FYNNEI. This chain's CDR3 is CASMTTGGEEQYF. The CDR3 DNA is TGTGCCAGCATGACGACAGGGGGGGAGGAGCAGTACTTC.

The chain has TRBV9 and TRBJ2-3, with D uncertain. CDR1 and CDR2 from the germline V gene are SGDLS and YYNGEE. Trimming shortened V by 4 bases and J by 4 bases, and 13 bases separated the two germline ends. CDR3 length: 14 residues. As DNA, the CDR3 is TGTGCCAGCAGCTCGACCCGAAGGGCAGATACGCAGTATTTT. Translated: CASSSTRRADTQYF.

This clone appeared once. The chain recombines TRBV11-3 with TRBJ2-1, with D possibly being TRBD2 (6 bases). The ends were cut back, 1 base at V and 7 bases at J, with 20 bases in the middle. The CDR3 consists of 17 residues. The germline V gene encodes CDR1 SGHNT and CDR2 YENEEA. CDR3 nucleotide sequence: TGTGCCAGCAGCTTAGCCCCCGGCGGGATAACGGGGAATGAGCAGTTCTTC. This gives the protein CASSLAPGGITGNEQFF. Supplemented by reference TRBV11-3 and TRBJ2-1, the full variable domain reads EAGVVQSPRYKIIEKKQPVAFWCNPISGHNTLYWYLQNLGQGPELLIRYENEEAVDDSQLPKDRFSAERLKGVDSTLKIQPAELGDSAVYLCASSLAPGGITGNEQFFGPGTRLTVL.

The J gene is TRBJ2-5, the V gene TRBV27; 9 bases fit TRBD2. Germline CDR1 is MNHEY and CDR2 is SMNVEV (reference sequence). The CDR3 runs 17 residues. Trimming cost V 3 bases and J 4 bases; bases outside gene matches: 12. The CDR3 region has the DNA TGTGCCAGCAGTTTTGGGCTAGCGGGAAGAGGGCGAGAGACCCAGTACTTC. Its translation is CASSFGLAGRGRETQYF.

CDR3 in amino acids: CASSQDPRRSGSDFGELFF. The CDR3 region has the DNA TGCGCCAGCAGCCAAGATCCTCGCAGGAGCGGGAGTGATTTCGGGGAGCTGTTTTTT. This chain connects TRBV4-3 to TRBJ2-2; 8 bases match TRBD2. With 0 bases clipped from V and 7 bases from J, the junction kept 16 bases outside the gene matches. The CDR3 spans 19 residues. Germline CDR1 LGHNA, CDR2 YSLEER.

This sequence joins TRBV7-8 and TRBJ1-1; D gene unclear. CDR3 length equals 16 residues. Trimming stripped 2 bases from V and 1 base from J, with 14 bases between. CDR1 is SGHVS and CDR2 is FQNEAQ in the germline V gene. This CDR3 is CASSLRVGQTNTEAFF. DNA of the CDR3: TGTGCCAGCAGCTTAAGGGTCGGGCAGACGAACACTGAAGCTTTCTTT.